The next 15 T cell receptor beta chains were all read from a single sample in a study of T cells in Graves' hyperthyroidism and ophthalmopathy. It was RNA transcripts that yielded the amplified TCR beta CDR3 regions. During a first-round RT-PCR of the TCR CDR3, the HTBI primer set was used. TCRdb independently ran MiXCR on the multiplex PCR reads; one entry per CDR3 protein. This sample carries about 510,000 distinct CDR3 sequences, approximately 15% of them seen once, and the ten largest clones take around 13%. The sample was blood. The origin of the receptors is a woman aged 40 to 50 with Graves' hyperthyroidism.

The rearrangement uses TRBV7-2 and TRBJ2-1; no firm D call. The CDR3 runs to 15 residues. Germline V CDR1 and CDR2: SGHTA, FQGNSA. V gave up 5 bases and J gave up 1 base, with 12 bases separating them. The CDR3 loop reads CASSPLVGSYNEQFF. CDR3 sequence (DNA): TGTGCCAGCAGCCCCCTGGTAGGGTCCTACAATGAGCAGTTCTTC.

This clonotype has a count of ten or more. This chain's CDR3 is CASSQEGAGRSEAFF. The DNA for the CDR3 is TGTGCCAGCAGCCAAGAAGGGGCTGGGAGGAGTGAAGCTTTCTTT. The chain combines TRBV3-1 with TRBJ1-1, with D tentatively TRBD1 (5 bases). The CDR3 is made up of 15 amino acids. Between the trimmed V and J ends, which lost 0 bases and 7 bases, there was a span of 15 bases. CDR1 and CDR2 (germline): LGHDT, YNNKEL (reference sequence).

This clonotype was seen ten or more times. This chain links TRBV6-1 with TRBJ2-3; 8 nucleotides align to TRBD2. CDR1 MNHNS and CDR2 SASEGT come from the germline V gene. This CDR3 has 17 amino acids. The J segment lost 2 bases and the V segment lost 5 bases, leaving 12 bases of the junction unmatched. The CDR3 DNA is TGTGCCAGCAGTACGGGAACCGTGGGACTAGACACAGATACGCAGTATTTT. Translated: CASSTGTVGLDTDTQYF.

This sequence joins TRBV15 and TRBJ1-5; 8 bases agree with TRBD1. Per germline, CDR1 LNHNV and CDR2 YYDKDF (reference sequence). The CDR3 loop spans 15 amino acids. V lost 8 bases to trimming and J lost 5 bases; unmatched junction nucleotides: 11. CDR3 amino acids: CATATDRVSYQPQHF. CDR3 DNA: TGTGCCACCGCGACGGACAGGGTGAGTTATCAGCCCCAGCATTTT. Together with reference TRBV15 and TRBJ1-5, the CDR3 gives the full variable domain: DAMVIQNPRYQVTQFGKPVTLSCSQTLNHNVMYWYQQKSSQAPKLLFHYYDKDFNNEADTPDNFQSRRPNTSFCFLDIRSPGLGDTAMYLCATATDRVSYQPQHFGDGTRLSIL.

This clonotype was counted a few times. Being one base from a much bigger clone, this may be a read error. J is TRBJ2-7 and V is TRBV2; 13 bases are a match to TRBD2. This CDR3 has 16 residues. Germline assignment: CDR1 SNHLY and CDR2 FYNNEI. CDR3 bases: TGTGCCGGCAGTAAAGGGACTAGCGGGAAAGGCTACGAGCAGTACTTC. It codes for CAGSKGTSGKGYEQYF. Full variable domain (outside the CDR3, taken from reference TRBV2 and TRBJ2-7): EPEVTQTPSHQVTQMGQEVILRCVPISNHLYFYWYRQILGQKVEFLVSFYNNEISEKSEIFDDQFSVERPDGSNFTLKIRSTKLEDSAMYFCAGSKGTSGKGYEQYFGPGTRLTVT.

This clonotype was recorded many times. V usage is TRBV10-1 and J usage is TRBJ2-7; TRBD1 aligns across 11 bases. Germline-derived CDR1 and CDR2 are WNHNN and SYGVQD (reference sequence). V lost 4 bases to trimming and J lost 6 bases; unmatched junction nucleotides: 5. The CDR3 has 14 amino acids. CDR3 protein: CASSGTGTGGEQYF. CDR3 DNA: TGCGCCAGCAGTGGAACCGGGACAGGGGGCGAGCAGTACTTC.

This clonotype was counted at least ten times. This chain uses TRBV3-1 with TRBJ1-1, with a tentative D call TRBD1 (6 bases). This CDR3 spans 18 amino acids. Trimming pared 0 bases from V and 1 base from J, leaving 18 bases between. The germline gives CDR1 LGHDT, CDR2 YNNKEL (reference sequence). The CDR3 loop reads CASSQDYPTTGRNTEAFF. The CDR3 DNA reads TGTGCCAGCAGCCAAGATTACCCCACAACAGGGCGGAACACTGAAGCTTTCTTT.

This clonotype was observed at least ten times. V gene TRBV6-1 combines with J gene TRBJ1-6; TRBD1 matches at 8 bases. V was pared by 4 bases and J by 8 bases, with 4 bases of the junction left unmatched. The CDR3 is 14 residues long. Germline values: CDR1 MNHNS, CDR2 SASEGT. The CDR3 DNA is TGTGCCAGCAGTGGGGGGACAGGACATTCACCCCTCCACTTT. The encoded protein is CASSGGTGHSPLHF.

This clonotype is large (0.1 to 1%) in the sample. CDR3 amino acids: CATSTTEGVNTEAFF. In DNA, the CDR3 is TGTGCCACCAGCACAACTGAAGGGGTGAACACTGAAGCTTTCTTT. The chain carries TRBV15 and TRBJ1-1; tentative D call: TRBD1 (5 bases). The CDR3 totals 15 residues. V dropped 4 bases and J dropped 0 bases, with 12 bases sitting between them. Germline-derived CDR1 and CDR2 are LNHNV and YYDKDF (reference sequence).

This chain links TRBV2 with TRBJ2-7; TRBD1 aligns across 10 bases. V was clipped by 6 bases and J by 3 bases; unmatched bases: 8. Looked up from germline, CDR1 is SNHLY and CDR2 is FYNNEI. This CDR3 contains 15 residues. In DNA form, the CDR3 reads TGTGCCAGCAGCCAAGGGACAGGGGACGACTACGAGCAGTACTTC. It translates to CASSQGTGDDYEQYF. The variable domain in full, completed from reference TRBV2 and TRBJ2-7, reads EPEVTQTPSHQVTQMGQEVILRCVPISNHLYFYWYRQILGQKVEFLVSFYNNEISEKSEIFDDQFSVERPDGSNFTLKIRSTKLEDSAMYFCASSQGTGDDYEQYFGPGTRLTVT.

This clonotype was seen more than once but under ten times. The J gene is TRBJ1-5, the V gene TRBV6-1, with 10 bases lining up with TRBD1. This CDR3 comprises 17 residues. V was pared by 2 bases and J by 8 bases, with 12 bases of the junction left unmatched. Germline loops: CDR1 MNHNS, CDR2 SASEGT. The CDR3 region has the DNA TGTGCCAGCAGTGAACATATAGGGACAGGGGTGAACGAGCCCCAGCATTTT. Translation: CASSEHIGTGVNEPQHF.

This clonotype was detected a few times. The DNA of the CDR3 is TGCAGTGCTAGTGGTGCGGACTATAGCAATCAGCCCCAGCATTTT. The encoded protein is CSASGADYSNQPQHF. The rearrangement uses TRBV20-1 and TRBJ1-5, with D unclear. The germline V gene encodes CDR1 DFQATT and CDR2 SNEGSKA (reference sequence). Trimming removed 3 bases at V and 0 bases at J, with 12 bases between. The CDR3 covers 15 residues.

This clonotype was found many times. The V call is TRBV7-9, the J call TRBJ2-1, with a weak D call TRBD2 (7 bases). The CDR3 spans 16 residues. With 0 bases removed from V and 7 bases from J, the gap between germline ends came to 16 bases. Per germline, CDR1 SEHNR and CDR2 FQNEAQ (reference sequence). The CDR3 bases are TGTGCCAGCAGCTTAGCGGGCGTCAGGGGAGGGAATGAGCAGTTCTTC. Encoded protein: CASSLAGVRGGNEQFF. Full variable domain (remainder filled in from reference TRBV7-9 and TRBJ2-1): DTGVSQNPRHKITKRGQNVTFRCDPISEHNRLYWYRQTLGQGPEFLTYFQNEAQLEKSRLLSDRFSAERPKGSFSTLEIQRTEQGDSAMYLCASSLAGVRGGNEQFFGPGTRLTVL.

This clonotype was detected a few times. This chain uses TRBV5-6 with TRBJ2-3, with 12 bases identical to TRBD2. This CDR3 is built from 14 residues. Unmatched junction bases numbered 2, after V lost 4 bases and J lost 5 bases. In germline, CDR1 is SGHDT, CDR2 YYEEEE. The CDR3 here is CASSKGLAGDTQYF. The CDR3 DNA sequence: TGTGCCAGCAGCAAGGGACTAGCGGGAGATACGCAGTATTTT.

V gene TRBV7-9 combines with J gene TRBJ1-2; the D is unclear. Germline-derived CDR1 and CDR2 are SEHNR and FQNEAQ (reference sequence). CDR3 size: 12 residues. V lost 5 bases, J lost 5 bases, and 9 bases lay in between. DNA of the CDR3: TGTGCCAGCAGCGCCCAGGATTATGGCTACACCTTC. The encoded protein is CASSAQDYGYTF.